Each of the 23 T cell receptor beta chains below was sequenced from the same sample in a study of beta chain features in type 1 diabetes. General study results and limits: Researchers report that Type 1 diabetes patients had moderately but significantly shorter TCRB CDR3s across all four CD4+ subsets.

Reverse transcribing all isolated RNA meant expressed TCRB transcripts were sequenced. Measured with immunoSEQ multiplex PCR; TCRdb has only the in-frame clones, and not every one. The table records 330,000 or so clones, over 9.5% of them present only once. Their recognized antigens are unknown. The specimen was naive CD4+ T cells from blood. Every receptor here comes from a woman between 18 and 29 years old with type 1 diabetes.

This chain joins TRBV18 and TRBJ2-7; 7 bases line up with TRBD2. The trim removed 4 bases at V and 6 bases at J, leaving 15 bases unmatched. The CDR3 sequence is 16 residues long. Germline values: CDR1 KGHSH, CDR2 LQKENI. This CDR3 is CASSLQTSLRAGEQYF. The DNA of the CDR3 is TGTGCCAGCTCACTTCAGACTAGCCTCCGGGCGGGCGAGCAGTACTTC.

Only a few counts were recorded for this clone. The chain combines TRBV6-5 with TRBJ1-1; maybe TRBD1 (5 bases). The CDR3 consists of 13 residues. CDR1 MNHEY and CDR2 SVGAGI come from the germline V gene. Between the trimmed V and J ends, which lost 5 bases and 10 bases, there was a span of 17 bases. The CDR3 DNA reads as TGTGCCAGCAGTCCCGTGGGGGACTCTAGAGCTTTCTTT. This translates into CASSPVGDSRAFF.

In its sample, this clone was seen a few times. The chain employs TRBV19 and TRBJ2-7; a weak D match, TRBD1 (6 bases). Trimming shortened V by 5 bases and J by 3 bases, and 14 bases separated the two germline ends. Germline lookup yields CDR1 LNHDA and CDR2 SQIVND (reference sequence). The CDR3 has 14 residues. CDR3 nucleotides: TGTGCCAGTAGTGACCAGGGGAAAGGCTACGAGCAGTACTTC. Translation gives CASSDQGKGYEQYF. The full variable domain, rest sourced from reference TRBV19 and TRBJ2-7, is DGGITQSPKYLFRKEGQNVTLSCEQNLNHDAMYWYRQDPGQGLRLIYYSQIVNDFQKGDIAEGYSVSREKKESFPLTVTSAQKNPTAFYLCASSDQGKGYEQYFGPGTRLTVT.

The table lists this clone with a few counts. This chain joins TRBV6-6 and TRBJ2-7; D not resolved. Trimming removed 4 bases from V and 0 bases from J, with 7 bases in between. Germline values: CDR1 MNHNY, CDR2 SVGAGI (reference sequence). The CDR3 runs 13 residues. CDR3 coding DNA: TGTGCCAGCAGTTCGTCTAGCTCCTACGAGCAGTACTTC. Translation gives CASSSSSSYEQYF.

The rearrangement joins TRBV5-1 to TRBJ2-7, with D hard to call. Germline CDR1 and CDR2: SGHRS and YFSETQ. V lost 0 bases, J lost 0 bases, and 10 bases lay in between. This CDR3 has 15 amino acids. The CDR3 DNA reads as TGCGCCAGCAGCTTGGGGTCCCAGGTCTCCTACGAGCAGTACTTC. Translated: CASSLGSQVSYEQYF.

The rearrangement joins TRBV15 to TRBJ1-2; D gene ambiguous. V was trimmed by 3 bases and J by 4 bases, leaving 9 bases between them. Germline lookup yields CDR1 LNHNV and CDR2 YYDKDF (reference sequence). This CDR3 is 13 amino acids long. The CDR3 reads CATSSRERYGYTF. CDR3 nucleotide sequence: TGTGCCACCAGCAGTCGGGAGCGCTATGGCTACACCTTC.

The genes are TRBV19 and TRBJ1-5, with D maybe TRBD1 (6 bases). The CDR3 totals 18 residues. V gave up 7 bases and J gave up 4 bases, with 26 bases separating them. CDR1 and CDR2 from the germline V gene are LNHDA and SQIVND (reference sequence). The CDR3 bases are TGTGCCAGTACCCCCCTCCCCCCTGACAGGTTGATTAATCAGCCCCAGCATTTT. Residues: CASTPLPPDRLINQPQHF.

V is TRBV5-1 and J is TRBJ2-3, with 8 bases aligning to TRBD1. CDR1 and CDR2 (germline): SGHRS, YFSETQ. This CDR3 has 14 amino acids. V dropped 8 bases and J dropped 6; count of bases not matched to a gene: 11. The CDR3 reads CASYRDRPGDTQYF. The DNA of the CDR3 is TGCGCCAGTTACAGGGACAGGCCGGGGGATACGCAGTATTTT.

This sequence joins TRBV11-2 and TRBJ2-2; 9 positions match TRBD1. CDR1 and CDR2 from the germline V gene are SGHAT and FQNNGV. The trim removed 5 bases at V and 4 bases at J, leaving 5 bases unmatched. The CDR3 extends over 15 amino acids. CDR3 DNA: TGTGCCAGCAGCCGACAGGGGGTAATCACCGGGGAGCTGTTTTTT. This encodes CASSRQGVITGELFF.

This clone was seen a few times. The chain recombines TRBV4-3 with TRBJ1-4, with D perhaps TRBD1 (5 bases). Germline CDR1 LGHNA, CDR2 YSLEER. V gave up 3 bases and J gave up 8 bases, with 19 bases separating them. The CDR3 sequence is 16 residues long. The CDR3 region has the DNA TGCGCCAGCAGCCAGAAACCTACAGGTGCGACAGAAAAACTGTTTTTT. It specifies CASSQKPTGATEKLFF.

The V gene is TRBV9, the J gene TRBJ2-1; TRBD1 matches 8 bases. Unmatched junction bases numbered 6, after V lost 2 bases and J lost 5 bases. Germline loops: CDR1 SGDLS, CDR2 YYNGEE. The CDR3 runs 15 residues. This chain's CDR3 is CASSVRTGYNNEQFF. The CDR3 DNA follows: TGTGCCAGCAGCGTCCGGACAGGGTACAACAATGAGCAGTTCTTC.

This clone was observed a few times. This sequence joins TRBV11-2 and TRBJ1-6, with 8 bases aligning to TRBD1. Trimming at V came to 2 bases and at J to 9 bases, leaving 3 bases not matched to a gene. CDR1 is SGHAT, CDR2 FQNNGV, per germline. The CDR3 extends over 14 amino acids. As DNA, the CDR3 is TGTGCCAGCAGCTTACAGGGGGCAGGTTCACCCCTCCACTTT. Translation: CASSLQGAGSPLHF.

The V gene is TRBV29-1, the J gene TRBJ2-7; tentative D call: TRBD1 (6 bases). CDR3 length equals 15 residues. V shed 6 bases and J shed 3 bases, with 21 bases lying between them. Germline V gene sequence: CDR1 SQVTM, CDR2 ANQGSEA. In nucleotides, the CDR3 is TGCAGCGTCGGCCGTAATACAGGGTGGGGCTACGAGCAGTACTTC. Translation gives CSVGRNTGWGYEQYF.

This chain connects TRBV7-2 to TRBJ1-1, with D possibly being TRBD1 (5 bases). Trimming took off 0 bases at V and 5 bases at J, with 13 bases between the two ends. This CDR3 is 15 amino acids long. Germline lookup yields CDR1 SGHTA and CDR2 FQGNSA. Here the CDR3 DNA reads TGTGCCAGCAGCTTAGCGGCAGGGCGAAGGACTGAAGCTTTCTTT. Translation: CASSLAAGRRTEAFF. Full variable domain (rest looked up from reference TRBV7-2 and TRBJ1-1): GAGVSQSPSNKVTEKGKDVELRCDPISGHTALYWYRQSLGQGLEFLIYFQGNSAPDKSGLPSDRFSAERTGGSVSTLTIQRTQQEDSAVYLCASSLAAGRRTEAFFGQGTRLTVV.

This chain links TRBV20-1 with TRBJ1-1, with no clear D. Trimming stripped 6 bases from V and 7 bases from J, with 9 bases between. This CDR3 comprises 10 residues. The germline gives CDR1 DFQATT, CDR2 SNEGSKA (reference sequence). In DNA form, the CDR3 reads TGCAGTGCCCCCACTATTGAAGCTTTCTTT. Its protein product is CSAPTIEAFF.

This chain links TRBV6-5 with TRBJ1-2; 10 nucleotides match TRBD1. The V gene end was trimmed by 0 bases and the J gene end by 1 base; junction bases not matched to a gene: 2. This CDR3 contains 16 residues. From germline, CDR1 is MNHEY and CDR2 SVGAGI. In nucleotides, the CDR3 is TGTGCCAGCAGTTACTCTGGGACAGGGGTTAACTATGGCTACACCTTC. Translated, it gives CASSYSGTGVNYGYTF.

This clone was counted only a few times. Other nucleotide sequences from this sample produce the same CDR3. The chain is built from TRBV6-5 and TRBJ2-5, with no clear D. Trimming shortened V by 4 bases and J by 4 bases, and 4 bases separated the two germline ends. Germline assignment: CDR1 MNHEY and CDR2 SVGAGI. The CDR3 spans 11 residues. The CDR3 is CASSLAETQYF. The CDR3 coding sequence is TGTGCCAGCAGTTTAGCAGAGACCCAGTACTTC.

This clone turned up a few times. The chain uses TRBV4-1 and TRBJ1-5; D is undetermined. The CDR3 length is 14 residues. The V gene's germline CDR1 is MGHRA and CDR2 YSYEKL. Trimming cost V 3 bases and J 7 bases, with 13 bases left between them. CDR3: CASSHHPSEQPQHF. The CDR3 DNA reads as TGCGCCAGCAGCCACCACCCTTCTGAGCAGCCCCAGCATTTT.

This clone has just a few counts. The chain carries TRBV18 and TRBJ1-1; D uncertain. Germline V gene sequence: CDR1 KGHSH, CDR2 LQKENI. The CDR3 has 13 residues. Deletions cut 3 bases from V and 3 bases from J, with 8 bases between. In nucleotides, the CDR3 is TGTGCCAGCTCACCGAGTCAGGACACTGAAGCTTTCTTT. Its translation: CASSPSQDTEAFF. The variable domain in full, with the rest retrieved from reference TRBV18 and TRBJ1-1, is NAGVMQNPRHLVRRRGQEARLRCSPMKGHSHVYWYRQLPEEGLKFMVYLQKENIIDESGMPKERFSAEFPKEGPSILRIQQVVRGDSAAYFCASSPSQDTEAFFGQGTRLTVV.

This clone was picked up a small number of times. The V gene is TRBV5-4, the J gene TRBJ2-5, with unresolved D. Germline V gene lookup returns CDR1 SGHNT and CDR2 YYREEE (reference sequence). CDR3 length: 16 amino acids. Trimming took off 0 bases at V and 2 bases at J, with 14 bases between the two ends. The CDR3 sequence: CASSLAGGVGQETQYF. The CDR3 region has the DNA TGTGCCAGCAGCTTGGCTGGTGGAGTTGGGCAAGAGACCCAGTACTTC.

This clone showed up just a few times. V is TRBV7-9 and J is TRBJ2-4; the D is unclear. The germline gives CDR1 SEHNR, CDR2 FQNEAQ (reference sequence). Trimming left V 1 base short and J 6 bases short, with 7 bases between. The CDR3 runs to 13 residues. The CDR3 spells CASSLDGPNIQYF. DNA for the CDR3: TGTGCCAGCAGCTTAGATGGGCCAAACATTCAGTACTTC.

CDR3 sequence reads: CASSQPRTGVLNEQFF. The CDR3 coding sequence is TGCGCCAGCAGCCAACCTCGGACAGGGGTCTTGAATGAGCAGTTCTTC. This rearrangement joins TRBV4-1 to TRBJ2-1; 9 bases fit TRBD1. V gave up 2 bases and J gave up 7 bases; unmatched junction bases: 9. This CDR3 is built from 16 residues. Germline V gene sequence: CDR1 MGHRA, CDR2 YSYEKL.

This clone was seen only a few times. The chain has TRBV11-3 and TRBJ2-5; TRBD1 matches at 8 bases. In germline, CDR1 is SGHNT, CDR2 YENEEA. The CDR3 runs 13 residues. V dropped 5 bases and J dropped 4; count of bases not matched to a gene: 3. The CDR3: CASSRGQGETQYF. The CDR3 nucleotides are TGTGCCAGCAGCCGTGGACAGGGAGAGACCCAGTACTTC.